This entry describes one T cell receptor (beta chain). Its specificity is not known. The junction departs from the called germline gene at one end, perhaps through a read error. The protocol was immunoSEQ multiplex PCR, while the TCRdb copy is restricted to in-frame clones and leaves out a portion. Among more than 1.2 million clones listed, approximately 98.5% were seen once. This entry belongs to a study of shared clonotypes between healthy human individuals. The study's findings and limits: Several donors shared roughly 5% of their naive CD4 clonotypes. Generation probability values for non-shared clonotypes were lower than those for clonotypes shared by all four donors.

This TCR came from a man aged 25-40 years in good health. Sequencing was done on a sample of naive CD4+ T cells sorted from blood. The subset was: CD45RA+ positively selected.

The CDR3 sequence: CASSLGSGIFLF. CDR3 bases: TGTGCCAGCAGCTTAGGGTCAGGGATATTTCTCTTC. V and J are TRBV7-7 and TRBJ1-2; TRBD1 is a possible D gene (5 bases). Germline assignment: CDR1 SSHAT and CDR2 FNYEAQ (reference sequence). The CDR3 is 12 residues long. The full variable domain, in which reference TRBV7-7 and TRBJ1-2 provide the parts outside the CDR3, is GAGVSQSPRYKVTKRGQDVTLRCDPISSHATLYWYQQALGQGPEFLTYFNYEAQPDKSGLPSDRFSAERPEGSISTLTIQRTEQRDSAMYRCASSLGSGIFLFGSGTRLTVV.